These 15 T cell receptor beta chains were all obtained from the same sample, sequenced in a study of cytomegalovirus exposure and HLA in healthy donors. Primers included in the PCR were 60 Vbeta and 13 Jbeta primers. Clones were read by immunoSEQ multiplex PCR, and TCRdb kept only the in-frame ones, dropping some. The table shows over 60,000 clones, with 70% to 75% occurring only once. What was sequenced was PBMCs. Source of these receptors: a woman aged 30 to 39 in good health and CMV-seronegative.

As to this clone: This CDR3 is also generated by other DNA sequences in the sample. The chain combines TRBV11-2 with TRBJ2-1; D is perhaps TRBD2 (6 bases). CDR3 size: 15 residues. CDR1 is SGHAT and CDR2 is FQNNGV in the germline V gene. V was pared by 3 bases and J by 0 bases, with 9 bases between. The CDR3 sequence is CASSFRGSSYNEQFF. CDR3 DNA: TGTGCCAGCAGCTTCCGGGGGAGCTCCTACAATGAGCAGTTCTTC.

The chain recombines TRBV28 with TRBJ1-5; tentatively, D is TRBD1 (5 bases). Trimming stripped 3 bases from V and 1 base from J, with 25 bases between. The length of the CDR3 is 20 residues. Germline CDR1 is MDHEN and CDR2 is SYDVKM. CDR3: CASSFRDFRQGPLSNQPQHF. The CDR3 DNA reads as TGTGCCAGCAGTTTCAGGGATTTCAGGCAGGGCCCTTTGAGCAATCAGCCCCAGCATTTT. Full variable domain (missing parts from reference TRBV28 and TRBJ1-5): DVKVTQSSRYLVKRTGEKVFLECVQDMDHENMFWYRQDPGLGLRLIYFSYDVKMKEKGDIPEGYSVSREKKERFSLILESASTNQTSMYLCASSFRDFRQGPLSNQPQHFGDGTRLSIL.

The chain carries TRBV30 and TRBJ1-1, with D possibly TRBD1 on 6 matching bases. From germline, CDR1 is GTSNPN and CDR2 SVGIG (reference sequence). With 7 bases removed from V and 5 bases from J, the gap between germline ends came to 11 bases. CDR3 length equals 11 residues. CDR3 sequence: CASHRVTEAFF. CDR3 sequence (DNA): TGTGCCTCTCACAGGGTTACTGAAGCTTTCTTT. Together with reference TRBV30 and TRBJ1-1, the CDR3 gives the full variable domain: SQTIHQWPATLVQPVGSPLSLECTVEGTSNPNLYWYRQAAGRGLQLLFYSVGIGQISSEVPQNLSASRPQDRQFILSSKKLLLSDSGFYLCASHRVTEAFFGQGTRLTVV.

Only a few counts were recorded for this clone. The chain joins TRBV6-1 to TRBJ2-1, with 7 nucleotides matching TRBD2. The germline V gene has CDR1 MNHNS and CDR2 SASEGT. V shed 2 bases, J shed 1 base, and the junction held 5 bases outside the gene matches. The CDR3 extends over 16 amino acids. The DNA for the CDR3 is TGTGCCAGCAGTGAACAGGCTAGCGGATCCTACAATGAGCAGTTCTTC. The encoded protein is CASSEQASGSYNEQFF.

This clone occurred a few times. The chain carries TRBV13 and TRBJ2-2; D is undetermined. This CDR3 is 16 amino acids long. V was clipped by 4 bases and J by 0 bases, with 12 bases between them. The germline gives CDR1 PRHDT, CDR2 FYEKMQ (reference sequence). The CDR3 sequence is CASSSFDKSNTGELFF. CDR3 DNA: TGTGCCAGCAGCTCATTCGACAAATCGAACACCGGGGAGCTGTTTTTT.

The chain combines TRBV5-6 with TRBJ2-5, with 12 bases that match TRBD2. The V gene's germline CDR1 is SGHDT and CDR2 YYEEEE. The CDR3 extends over 15 amino acids. After removal of 4 bases from V and 1 base from J, the junction contained 2 bases not matched to a gene. CDR3 region: CASSRTSGTQETQYF. The CDR3 DNA reads as TGTGCCAGCAGCCGGACTAGCGGGACCCAAGAGACCCAGTACTTC. Complete variable domain (other parts from reference TRBV5-6 and TRBJ2-5): DAGVTQSPTHLIKTRGQQVTLRCSPKSGHDTVSWYQQALGQGPQFIFQYYEEEERQRGNFPDRFSGHQFPNYSSELNVNALLLGDSALYLCASSRTSGTQETQYFGPGTRLLVL.

The chain uses TRBV27 and TRBJ2-1, with 10 bases identical to TRBD2. There are 15 residues in the CDR3. Trimming at V came to 5 bases and at J to 5 bases, leaving 6 bases not matched to a gene. Germline assignment: CDR1 MNHEY and CDR2 SMNVEV (reference sequence). The CDR3 reads CASSGGLAAHNEQFF. Here the CDR3 DNA reads TGTGCCAGCAGTGGTGGACTAGCGGCTCACAATGAGCAGTTCTTC.

The chain has TRBV6-1 and TRBJ2-7; TRBD1 matches at 7 bases. The germline V gene has CDR1 MNHNS and CDR2 SASEGT. Trimming removed 6 bases from V and 6 bases from J; junction bases left unmatched: 5. This CDR3 spans 12 amino acids. In DNA, the CDR3 is TGTGCCAGCAGCTCGACAGGGCTCGAGCAGTACGTC. It is translated as CASSSTGLEQYV.

This clone was observed a single time. The V and J genes are TRBV30 and TRBJ1-5; D call uncertain. CDR1 and CDR2 (germline): GTSNPN, SVGIG (reference sequence). The V and J ends lost 0 bases and 2 bases respectively, with 8 bases between them. This CDR3 has 14 residues. The CDR3 coding sequence is TGTGCCTGGAGTGTTTCCGGGGGCAATCAGCCCCAGCATTTT. Protein sequence: CAWSVSGGNQPQHF.

The chain carries TRBV5-1 and TRBJ2-5; perhaps TRBD1 as D (5 bases). V was trimmed by 1 base and J by 4 bases, leaving 5 bases between them. Germline assignment: CDR1 SGHRS and CDR2 YFSETQ. The CDR3 spans 12 residues. CDR3 DNA: TGCGCCAGCAGCTTGAGGGGAGAGACCCAGTACTTC. It specifies CASSLRGETQYF.

For the CDR3, the DNA is TGTGCCGGGAGGGACAGGGCCTCTTGGTTAGGGCGGGGTGCCCCTCTCTCCTACGAGCAGTACGTC. Translating it yields CAGRDRASWLGRGAPLSYEQYV. The chain employs TRBV30 and TRBJ2-7, with 9 bases matching TRBD1. Germline V lookup: CDR1 GTSNPN, CDR2 SVGIG (reference sequence). This CDR3 is 22 amino acids long.

J is TRBJ1-2 and V is TRBV30; D unclear. The CDR3 is made up of 12 amino acids. The ends were cut back, 2 bases at V and 5 bases at J, with 9 bases in the middle. Per germline, CDR1 GTSNPN and CDR2 SVGIG (reference sequence). In DNA, the CDR3 is TGTGCCTGGAGTACAGCGGTTTATGGCTACACCTTC. Translated, it gives CAWSTAVYGYTF.

The chain recombines TRBV18 with TRBJ2-4; 11 positions agree with TRBD2. Unmatched junction bases numbered 6, after V lost 6 bases and J lost 5 bases. Germline assignment: CDR1 KGHSH and CDR2 LQKENI. The CDR3 spans 15 residues. This CDR3 is CASSLYSGRENIQYF. DNA of the CDR3: TGTGCCAGCTCCCTTTATAGCGGGAGGGAAAACATTCAGTACTTC. Together with reference TRBV18 and TRBJ2-4, the CDR3 gives the full variable domain: NAGVMQNPRHLVRRRGQEARLRCSPMKGHSHVYWYRQLPEEGLKFMVYLQKENIIDESGMPKERFSAEFPKEGPSILRIQQVVRGDSAAYFCASSLYSGRENIQYFGAGTRLSVL.

V usage is TRBV7-9 and J usage is TRBJ1-5, with 10 positions matching TRBD1. J lost 4 bases, V lost 1 base, and 7 bases had no gene match. This CDR3 is 17 amino acids long. Germline V gene lookup returns CDR1 SEHNR and CDR2 FQNEAQ (reference sequence). CDR3 loop: CASSLGRDRGRNQPQHF. In nucleotides, the CDR3 is TGTGCCAGCAGCTTAGGGAGGGACAGGGGAAGAAATCAGCCCCAGCATTTT.

The chain recombines TRBV7-2 with TRBJ2-1; maybe TRBD2 (6 bases). The CDR3 totals 15 residues. Germline CDR1 reads SGHTA; CDR2 reads FQGNSA. Trimming pared 1 base from V and 2 bases from J, leaving 9 bases between. As DNA, the CDR3 is TGTGCCAGCAGCTTAGAGGCTAGCGCCTACAATGAGCAGTTCTTC. Translated, it gives CASSLEASAYNEQFF. Full variable domain (outside the CDR3, taken from reference TRBV7-2 and TRBJ2-1): GAGVSQSPSNKVTEKGKDVELRCDPISGHTALYWYRQSLGQGLEFLIYFQGNSAPDKSGLPSDRFSAERTGGSVSTLTIQRTQQEDSAVYLCASSLEASAYNEQFFGPGTRLTVL.